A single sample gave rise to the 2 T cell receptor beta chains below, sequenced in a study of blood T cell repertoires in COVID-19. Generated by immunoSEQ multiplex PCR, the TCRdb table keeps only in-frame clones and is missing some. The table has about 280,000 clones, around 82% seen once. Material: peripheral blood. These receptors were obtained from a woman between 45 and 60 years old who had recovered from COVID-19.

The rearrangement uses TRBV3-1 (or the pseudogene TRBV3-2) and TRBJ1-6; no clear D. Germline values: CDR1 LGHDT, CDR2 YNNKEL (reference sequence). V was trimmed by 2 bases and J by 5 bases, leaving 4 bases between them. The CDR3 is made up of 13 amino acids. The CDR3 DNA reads TGTGCCAGCAGCCAACTCGATAATTCACCCCTCCACTTT. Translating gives CASSQLDNSPLHF.

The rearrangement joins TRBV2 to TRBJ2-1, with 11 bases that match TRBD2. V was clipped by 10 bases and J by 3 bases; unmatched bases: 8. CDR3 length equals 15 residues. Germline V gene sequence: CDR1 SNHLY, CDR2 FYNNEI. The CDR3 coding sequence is TGTGCCACCTCAACTACTAGCGGGAGCTACAATGAGCAGTTCTTC. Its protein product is CATSTTSGSYNEQFF.